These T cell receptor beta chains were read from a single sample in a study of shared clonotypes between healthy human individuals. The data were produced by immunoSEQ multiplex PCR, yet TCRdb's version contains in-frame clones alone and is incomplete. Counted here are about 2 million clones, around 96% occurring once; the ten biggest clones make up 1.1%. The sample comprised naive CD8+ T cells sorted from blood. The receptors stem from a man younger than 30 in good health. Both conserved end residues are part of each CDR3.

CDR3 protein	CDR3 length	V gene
CASSQDFSETQYF	13	TRBV14
CASSDEGSNTGELFF	15	TRBV10-1
CASSFGPGLAVSTDTQYF	18	TRBV7-9
CASSNDGTANTEAFF	15	TRBV6-1
CASSPVQGLGNQETQYF	17	TRBV9
CASSLWIAGSSYNEQFF	17	TRBV27
CASSLTTTGNYGYTF	15	TRBV28
CASSSSGGAWETQYF	15	TRBV7-9
CASSHPEETQYF	12	TRBV28
CASSLLTGVATEAFF	15	TRBV28
CASSYGTDTQYF	12	TRBV9
CASSLGSGLYEQYF	14	TRBV5-6
CASSTSGSSYNEQFF	15	TRBV7-9
CASSDRLPSSYNEQFF	16	TRBV2
CASSSLNSGTGFTIYF	16	TRBV5-6
CASSLGTAPYEQYF	14	TRBV6-5
CASSFPTGIGIVYEQYF	17	TRBV5-6
CASSLLAGGSTDTQYF	16	TRBV5-1
CASSIDVAGTYEQYF	15	TRBV19
CASSWDPTSYEQYF	14	TRBV11-2
CASSPSSGANTGELFF	16	TRBV27
CASSLALGGEGYTF	14	TRBV7-8
CASSLETSGYTGELFF	16	TRBV5-4
CAISAGGNEQFF	12	TRBV10-3
CASSFRDRDNEQFF	14	TRBV4-1
CASSQDTGTGDVKLFF	16	TRBV4-1
CASSNNPGTGAYEQYF	16	TRBV7-9
CASSAQETQYF	11	TRBV5-1
CASSYLHGRTEAFF	14	TRBV6-5
CASSATNTGELFF	13	TRBV9
CASSSRLAGTTDTQYF	16	TRBV5-1
CASSSGGSNQPQHF	14	TRBV7-9
CAWCLEDSLNYGYTF	15	TRBV30
CASSSGKVPIYF	12	TRBV5-6
CASSLFTGHDSNQPQHF	17	TRBV7-9
CASSFGRSSNYEQYF	15	TRBV4-3
CASSQGGVVSYEQYF	15	TRBV7-8
CASSYGEQETQYF	13	TRBV6-5
CASSERPWREGVYEQYF	17	TRBV10-2
CASSGIQGPPYEQYF	15	TRBV7-9
CAWRGTGYYEQFF	13	TRBV30
CASSLLFGQGADTQYF	16	TRBV7-9
CASSQEGFRTDTQYF	15	TRBV4-1
CASSQVGGTGELFF	14	TRBV4-3
CASSLEIEADTQYF	14	TRBV5-6
CASSFGTAYVNTEAFF	16	TRBV11-2
CASSLTGLAKNIQYF	15	TRBV7-9
CASSLLAGLADTQYF	15	TRBV7-3